This T cell receptor (beta chain) originates from a study of shared clonotypes between healthy human individuals. Sequenced by immunoSEQ multiplex PCR; TCRdb stores in-frame clones only, minus some. Here the sample spans fewer than 400,000 clones, under 80% being singletons. Germline CDR1 is SQVTM and CDR2 is ANQGSEA. V was cut by 4 bases and J by 1 base, with 10 bases left in between. This CDR3 comprises 13 residues. Sequencing used memory CD4+ T cells sorted from blood. Noted subset: CD45RA-negative fraction. This rearrangement joins TRBV29-1 to TRBJ2-5; D is perhaps TRBD1 (6 bases). This TCR came from a young man in good health. The CDR3 loop reads CSVVDRLQETQYF. The CDR3 bases are TGCAGCGTTGTTGACAGGCTCCAAGAGACCCAGTACTTC.